This TCR beta chain was identified in a study of shared clonotypes between healthy human individuals. Libraries were prepared by immunoSEQ multiplex PCR; TCRdb keeps only in-frame clonotypes and omits some of them. The data hold 470,000 or so clones, with around four fifths observed a single time. V was shortened by 4 bases and J by 0 bases, with 10 bases between the two germline ends. The CDR3 consists of 14 residues. The germline gives CDR1 SGHRS, CDR2 YFSETQ. Sequencing input: PBMCs. The chain couples TRBV5-1 to TRBJ2-5; maybe TRBD1 (5 bases). This receptor was identified in a woman aged 40 to 50 in good health. Some clones in this sample may be carry-over from other donors' samples. The CDR3 spells CASSKAQDQETQYF. The CDR3, as DNA: TGCGCCAGCAGCAAGGCACAGGACCAAGAGACCCAGTACTTC.